The clone carrying this TCR beta chain was seen ten or more times. No antigen is known for it. The CDR3 contains 10 residues. From germline, CDR1 is DFQATT and CDR2 SNEGSKA (reference sequence). Trimming removed 7 bases from V and 12 bases from J, with 10 bases in between. This specimen comes from a study of neurological immune-mediated disorders. Study-wide results and caveats: CDR3 amino acid sequences of expanded clones were not shared across subjects, a result suggesting private repertoires in all groups.

The cDNA was produced through 5'RACE with 10-nucleotide random UMIs. TCRdb reanalysed the 5' RACE reads using MiXCR and keeps one entry per CDR3 protein. This table has about 80,000 distinct CDR3 sequences, around 9.9% appearing once. Sequences were obtained from PBMCs. V usage is TRBV20-1 and J usage is TRBJ1-6, with D unresolved. The sequence was collected from a man aged 45 to 65 in good health. CDR3 nucleotide sequence: TGCAGTGTTGACCCTCTACCCCTCCACTTT. Protein: CSVDPLPLHF.